These T cell receptor beta chains were read from a single sample in a study of T cell changes during pregnancy in multiple sclerosis. Profiled with immunoSEQ multiplex PCR; TCRdb holds only in-frame clones, not every one. The table has approximately 80,000 clones, 94% seen once. The source material was peripheral blood, sampled in the second trimester of pregnancy. The receptors stem from a female donor in good health, enrolled as a control in a pregnancy study. The CDR3 runs from the conserved cysteine through the conserved F or W. Each record gives: D gene, V gene, clone size, J gene, CDR3 DNA, CDR3 protein. A D gene is named only where the DNA matches it firmly. Rows may omit the clone size; those that give it use once, few, many or a size class.

D gene: TRBD2
V gene: TRBV6-4
clone size: .
J gene: TRBJ2-2
CDR3 DNA: TGTGCCAGCAGTGAGCACGGACTAGCGGGAACCGGGGAGCTGTTTTTT
CDR3 protein: CASSEHGLAGTGELFF

D gene: TRBD2
V gene: TRBV15
clone size: once
J gene: TRBJ2-4
CDR3 DNA: TGTGCCACCAGCAGAGATAAGTGGGAGGGCCGGCCAGCCAAAAACATTCAGTACTTC
CDR3 protein: CATSRDKWEGRPAKNIQYF

D gene: .
V gene: TRBV15
clone size: once
J gene: TRBJ2-5
CDR3 DNA: TGTGCCACCAGCAGGACTATGGGAGAGACCCAGTACTTC
CDR3 protein: CATSRTMGETQYF

D gene: TRBD2
V gene: TRBV7-8
clone size: .
J gene: TRBJ2-1
CDR3 DNA: TGTGCCAGCAGCTTAGAAGGGACTAGCGGTTACAATGAGCAGTTCTTC
CDR3 protein: CASSLEGTSGYNEQFF

D gene: TRBD2
V gene: TRBV28
clone size: .
J gene: TRBJ2-2
CDR3 DNA: TGTGCCAGCACCCTGGGGGGGGTCACCGGGGAGCTGTTTTTT
CDR3 protein: CASTLGGVTGELFF

D gene: TRBD2
V gene: TRBV28
clone size: .
J gene: TRBJ2-7
CDR3 DNA: TGTGCCAGCAGCTGGACTAGCGGGAGGGCCTACGAGCAGTACTTC
CDR3 protein: CASSWTSGRAYEQYF

D gene: TRBD2
V gene: TRBV28
clone size: .
J gene: TRBJ2-2
CDR3 DNA: TGTGCCAGCAGTCGGACTAGCGGGAATGCCGGGGAGCTGTTTTTT
CDR3 protein: CASSRTSGNAGELFF

D gene: .
V gene: TRBV28
clone size: few
J gene: TRBJ1-6
CDR3 DNA: TGTGCCAGCAGTCTTCAGATTCCGCCCCTCCACTTT
CDR3 protein: CASSLQIPPLHF

D gene: .
V gene: TRBV12-5
clone size: .
J gene: TRBJ2-5
CDR3 DNA: TGTGCTAGTGGTTTGGTAAAAGGAGTGGATCCAGGGGTGGAGACCCAGTACTTC
CDR3 protein: CASGLVKGVDPGVETQYF

D gene: TRBD2
V gene: TRBV15
clone size: .
J gene: TRBJ2-1
CDR3 DNA: TGTGCCACCAGCGGATCGTGGACTAGCGGGGTGGAGCAGTTCTTC
CDR3 protein: CATSGSWTSGVEQFF

D gene: .
V gene: TRBV4-1
clone size: .
J gene: TRBJ2-1
CDR3 DNA: TGCGCCAGCAGCCCTCTCGGTAATGAGCAGTTCTTC
CDR3 protein: CASSPLGNEQFF